Shown below are 19 T cell receptor beta chains from a single sample sequenced in a study of blood T cell repertoires in COVID-19. The data were produced by immunoSEQ multiplex PCR, yet TCRdb's version contains in-frame clones alone and is incomplete. This table has more than 300,000 clones, 88% appearing once. Sequenced material: peripheral blood. The receptors were sampled from a woman in her 30s with COVID-19, enrolled during active disease.

V and J are TRBV9 and TRBJ2-3; TRBD2 is a possible D gene (6 bases). From germline, CDR1 is SGDLS and CDR2 YYNGEE. The CDR3 contains 15 residues. The germline V and J ends were trimmed by 6 bases and 1 base, with 15 bases remaining between them. The CDR3 DNA reads as TGTGCCAGCACCATCGGAGGGGCCGGCACAGATACGCAGTATTTT. This codes for CASTIGGAGTDTQYF.

The chain combines TRBV30 with TRBJ1-1, with D unresolved. The CDR3 runs 13 residues. Trimming pared 2 bases from V and 0 bases from J, leaving 7 bases between. The V gene's germline CDR1 is GTSNPN and CDR2 SVGIG (reference sequence). CDR3 amino acids: CAWSKQVNTEAFF. The CDR3, as DNA: TGTGCCTGGAGTAAACAAGTGAACACTGAAGCTTTCTTT.

This chain links TRBV6-1 with TRBJ2-7; 9 bases are a match to TRBD1. J gave up 10 bases and V 0 bases, and 10 bases lay outside the gene matches. CDR3 size: 15 residues. From germline, CDR1 is MNHNS and CDR2 SASEGT. CDR3 nucleotide sequence: TGTGCCAGCAGTGAAGCCGGGACAGGGAGTAGGCTTCAGTACTTC. Residues: CASSEAGTGSRLQYF.

The chain has TRBV4-3 and TRBJ2-7; 9 nucleotides agree with TRBD2. Trimming removed 4 bases from V and 0 bases from J; junction bases left unmatched: 4. This CDR3 is 15 amino acids long. Germline lookup yields CDR1 LGHNA and CDR2 YSLEER. Here the CDR3 DNA reads TGCGCCAGCAGCCGTGAGCGGGGGGCCTCCTACGAGCAGTACTTC. This translates into CASSRERGASYEQYF.

The CDR3: CASSLNPTRPITYGYTF. The CDR3 DNA follows: TGTGCCAGCAGCTTAAACCCCACCCGTCCTATCACTTATGGCTACACCTTC. V usage is TRBV7-2 and J usage is TRBJ1-2; D is unclear. The V gene lost 2 bases and the J gene lost 5 bases, with 21 bases spanning the gap. CDR1 SGHTA and CDR2 FQGNSA come from the germline V gene. The CDR3 has 17 amino acids.

This chain joins TRBV18 and TRBJ1-4; TRBD1 might be the D (5 bases). The CDR3 is 14 residues long. Trimming took off 7 bases at V and 0 bases at J, with 9 bases between the two ends. CDR1 and CDR2 from the germline V gene are KGHSH and LQKENI. CDR3 nucleotides: TGTGCCAGCTGCTCGGGGGCAACTAATGAAAAACTGTTTTTT. Residues: CASCSGATNEKLFF.

This clone appeared a single time. This chain connects TRBV7-6 to TRBJ2-1; D is perhaps TRBD2 (7 bases). The V end lost 0 bases, the J end lost 6 bases, and 12 bases lay between the germline ends. Germline loops: CDR1 SGHVS, CDR2 FNYEAQ. This CDR3 comprises 15 residues. CDR3 in amino acids: CASSLAGGQSNEQFF. DNA of the CDR3: TGTGCCAGCAGCTTAGCGGGGGGGCAGAGCAATGAGCAGTTCTTC.

The chain couples TRBV7-9 to TRBJ1-1, with D perhaps TRBD1 (5 bases). The CDR3 runs to 14 residues. Trimming removed 5 bases from V and 3 bases from J, with 13 bases in between. Germline V gene lookup returns CDR1 SEHNR and CDR2 FQNEAQ (reference sequence). The CDR3 region is CASSPLRRDTEAFF. Here the CDR3 DNA reads TGTGCCAGCAGCCCACTCCGCAGGGACACTGAAGCTTTCTTT.

The chain uses TRBV28 and TRBJ1-2, with D hard to call. The germline V gene has CDR1 MDHEN and CDR2 SYDVKM. Trimming stripped 5 bases from V and 7 bases from J, with 20 bases between. The CDR3 loop spans 15 amino acids. The CDR3 loop reads CASSPPRYPSRGYTF. The CDR3 nucleotides are TGTGCCAGCAGTCCGCCCCGGTACCCCTCGCGTGGCTACACCTTC.

The rearrangement uses TRBV12-5 and TRBJ1-4, with 7 bases lining up with TRBD1. J gave up 5 bases and V 1 base, and 7 bases lay outside the gene matches. The CDR3 is made up of 16 amino acids. CDR1 is LGHNT, CDR2 FRNRAP, per germline. The CDR3 sequence is CASGLGQGGPNEKLFF. The CDR3 nucleotides are TGTGCTAGTGGTTTGGGACAGGGTGGACCAAATGAAAAACTGTTTTTT.

The genes are TRBV2 and TRBJ2-1, with D perhaps TRBD1 (6 bases). Trimming took off 6 bases at V and 7 bases at J, with 19 bases between the two ends. In germline, CDR1 is SNHLY, CDR2 FYNNEI. The CDR3 contains 15 residues. The DNA for the CDR3 is TGTGCCAGCAGCGCGGGCCAGAACAGGGCGAATGAGCAGTTCTTC. Amino acid sequence: CASSAGQNRANEQFF.

V usage is TRBV9 and J usage is TRBJ2-3; TRBD2 matches at 9 bases. This CDR3 has 16 residues. The J segment lost 2 bases and the V segment lost 0 bases, leaving 4 bases of the junction unmatched. CDR1 SGDLS and CDR2 YYNGEE come from the germline V gene. The CDR3 region has the DNA TGTGCCAGCAGCGTAGGAGCGGGGGGAACCACAGATACGCAGTATTTT. This translates into CASSVGAGGTTDTQYF.

The chain employs TRBV19 and TRBJ1-2; TRBD1 matches 7 bases. The CDR3 runs 14 residues. Germline trimming cut 5 bases from V and 4 bases from J; bases unmatched to any gene: 7. Germline values: CDR1 LNHDA, CDR2 SQIVND (reference sequence). Here the CDR3 DNA reads TGTGCCAGTAGTCTTTTGGGACAGTCCTATGGCTACACCTTC. Residues: CASSLLGQSYGYTF.

This clone occurred once. The CDR3 protein is CASTEGDLLWPQHF. CDR3 nucleotides: TGTGCCAGCACCGAGGGGGACCTACTCTGGCCCCAGCATTTT. The rearrangement links TRBV2 to TRBJ1-5; possible D gene TRBD1, 6 bases. The CDR3 extends over 14 amino acids. The V end was cut by 7 bases, the J end by 9 bases, with 19 bases between. Germline V gene data show CDR1 as SNHLY and CDR2 as FYNNEI.

V gene TRBV27 combines with J gene TRBJ1-5; weak D call: TRBD1 (5 bases). V was shortened by 7 bases and J by 0 bases, with 16 bases between the two germline ends. Germline V gives CDR1 MNHEY, CDR2 SMNVEV (reference sequence). The CDR3 is made up of 16 amino acids. The CDR3 spells CASTPPPTDSNQPQHF. In DNA, the CDR3 is TGTGCCAGCACTCCCCCCCCGACAGATAGCAATCAGCCCCAGCATTTT.

The V and J genes are TRBV7-9 and TRBJ2-3, with 10 bases matching TRBD2. The trim removed 5 bases at V and 5 bases at J, leaving 13 bases unmatched. The V gene's germline CDR1 is SEHNR and CDR2 FQNEAQ (reference sequence). The CDR3 is made up of 17 amino acids. The CDR3 region is CASSPPRERGGGDTQYF. The CDR3 DNA reads as TGTGCCAGCAGCCCCCCCCGGGAGCGGGGGGGAGGAGATACGCAGTATTTT.

J is TRBJ2-2 and V is TRBV19, with 10 bases identical to TRBD1. V dropped 6 bases and J dropped 5; count of bases not matched to a gene: 6. The CDR3 runs to 15 residues. Germline V gene lookup returns CDR1 LNHDA and CDR2 SQIVND (reference sequence). The CDR3: CASSGQGGFTGELFF. CDR3 DNA sequence: TGTGCCAGTAGCGGACAGGGGGGTTTTACCGGGGAGCTGTTTTTT.

Only one count was recorded for this clone. J is TRBJ1-6 and V is TRBV27; D is possibly TRBD1 (6 bases). Looked up from germline, CDR1 is MNHEY and CDR2 is SMNVEV (reference sequence). Trimming pared 5 bases from V and 10 bases from J, leaving 12 bases between. The CDR3 runs 13 residues. The CDR3 loop reads CASSGRGGSPLHF. The CDR3 DNA follows: TGTGCCAGCAGTGGCAGGGGTGGATCACCCCTCCACTTT.

This clone was counted a few times. V is TRBV6-4 and J is TRBJ2-7; 7 bases align to TRBD1. Germline CDR1 MRHNA, CDR2 SNTAGT. The CDR3 covers 17 residues. V shed 2 bases, J shed 1 base, and the junction held 11 bases outside the gene matches. This chain's CDR3 is CASSDNTPDRCSYEQYF. CDR3 sequence (DNA): TGTGCCAGCAGTGACAACACCCCGGACAGGTGTTCCTACGAGCAGTACTTC.